A selection of T cell receptor beta chains follows, all from one sample in a study of beta chain features in type 1 diabetes. Profiling relied on immunoSEQ multiplex PCR, and the TCRdb table lists in-frame clones only, not all of them. There are more than 300,000 clones in the sample; around 15% occur only once, and approximately 0.02% lies in the top ten. Material for sequencing was naive CD4+ T cells from blood. These TCRs come from a woman between 18 and 30 years old in good health. Each CDR3 is given with its conserved first and last residue. D genes are given only for firm matches. The size field is filled for only some rows; it gives once, few, many or a size class.

>TRBV27|TRBJ1-1|NA|NA
CASSHRNTEAFF
TGTGCCAGCAGCCACAGGAACACTGAAGCTTTCTTT
>TRBV5-1|TRBJ1-1|NA|TRBD1
CASSLAGDSSTEAFF
TGCGCCAGCAGCTTGGCCGGGGACAGTAGTACTGAAGCTTTCTTT
>TRBV5-4|TRBJ2-7|NA|TRBD1
CASSTDRDSHEQYF
TGTGCCAGCAGCACCGACCGGGACAGCCACGAGCAGTACTTC
>TRBV18|TRBJ1-1|NA|TRBD1
CASSLFDRAHTEAFF
TGTGCCAGCTCACTCTTTGACAGGGCTCACACTGAAGCTTTCTTT
>TRBV11-2|TRBJ1-3|few|NA
CASSLVAGAVGNTIYF
TGTGCCAGCAGCTTAGTGGCAGGGGCTGTTGGAAACACCATATATTTT
>TRBV7-9|TRBJ2-3|few|TRBD2
CASSWAGGLTDTQYF
TGTGCCAGCAGCTGGGCGGGAGGTCTCACAGATACGCAGTATTTT
>TRBV9|TRBJ2-7|NA|TRBD2
CASSRLAGPYEQYF
TGTGCCAGCAGTAGGCTAGCGGGGCCCTACGAGCAGTACTTC
>TRBV29-1|TRBJ2-1|NA|TRBD2
CSVYYRVAGEDEQFF
TGCAGCGTCTATTATAGGGTTGCGGGGGAGGATGAGCAGTTCTTC
>TRBV30|TRBJ1-1|NA|NA
CAWSPGTNTEAFF
TGTGCCTGGAGTCCAGGAACTAACACTGAAGCTTTCTTT
>TRBV10-3|TRBJ2-1|few|TRBD1
CAIQGAYEQFF
TGTGCCATACAGGGGGCCTATGAGCAGTTCTTC
>TRBV19|TRBJ2-1|NA|TRBD2
CASSIGTRRNEQFF
TGTGCCAGTAGTATAGGGACTAGAAGAAATGAGCAGTTCTTC
>TRBV28|TRBJ2-1|few|NA
CASSLTGGQFF
TGTGCCAGCAGTTTGACTGGCGGGCAGTTCTTC
>TRBV7-9|TRBJ2-5|few|TRBD1
CASSPGQGKQETQYF
TGTGCCAGCAGCCCGGGACAGGGCAAACAAGAGACCCAGTACTTC
>TRBV9|TRBJ2-6|NA|NA
CASSRRSAESSGANVLTF
TGTGCCAGCAGCCGTAGATCGGCGGAGAGCTCTGGGGCCAACGTCCTGACTTTC
>TRBV2|TRBJ2-7|NA|NA
CASSASGIYYEQYF
TGTGCCAGCAGTGCCTCCGGGATCTACTACGAGCAGTACTTC
>TRBV28|TRBJ2-7|few|TRBD2
CASGGGRYEQYF
TGTGCCAGCGGCGGGGGAAGGTACGAGCAGTACTTC
>TRBV28|TRBJ2-7|NA|NA
CASSLSLSSYEQYF
TGTGCCAGCAGTTTAAGTCTCAGCTCCTACGAGCAGTACTTC
>TRBV4-2|TRBJ1-5|NA|TRBD1
CASSQPGTELNQPQHF
TGTGCCAGCAGCCAGCCCGGGACAGAGCTAAATCAGCCCCAGCATTTT
>TRBV2|TRBJ2-2|NA|NA
CASSWASNTGELFF
TGTGCCAGCAGTTGGGCTTCGAACACCGGGGAGCTGTTTTTT
>TRBV9|TRBJ2-1|few|NA
CASSVAGAVEQFF
TGTGCCAGCAGCGTGGCAGGGGCGGTTGAGCAGTTCTTC
>TRBV7-2|TRBJ2-5|few|TRBD2
CASSLMEVAGQETQYF
TGTGCCAGCAGCTTAATGGAGGTAGCGGGGCAAGAGACCCAGTACTTC
>TRBV30|TRBJ1-4|NA|NA
CAWSVGATNEKLFF
TGTGCCTGGAGTGTCGGGGCAACTAATGAAAAACTGTTTTTT
>TRBV30|TRBJ1-2|NA|NA
CAWSVGDKGYGYTF
TGTGCCTGGAGTGTAGGGGACAAGGGCTATGGCTACACCTTC
>TRBV7-9|TRBJ1-2|NA|NA
CASSYSYGYTF
TGTGCCAGCAGCTACTCCTATGGCTACACCTTC
>TRBV28|TRBJ1-5|few|TRBD1
CASWTGNQPQHF
TGTGCCAGTTGGACAGGGAATCAGCCCCAGCATTTT
>TRBV7-2|TRBJ2-3|few|NA
CASSLGGITDTQYF
TGTGCCAGCAGCTTAGGAGGGATCACAGATACGCAGTATTTT
>TRBV10-2|TRBJ2-5|few|NA
CASGRGTQYF
TGCGCCAGCGGCCGGGGGACCCAGTACTTC
>TRBV5-1|TRBJ2-1|few|TRBD1
CASSPGTGYNEQFF
TGCGCCAGCAGCCCCGGGACAGGCTACAATGAGCAGTTCTTC
>TRBV7-9|TRBJ2-6|NA|NA
CASSPAPGTTGANVLTF
TGTGCCAGCAGCCCGGCCCCCGGGACAACTGGGGCCAACGTCCTGACTTTC
>TRBV7-2|TRBJ1-3|NA|NA
CASSLATVSGNTIYF
TGTGCCAGCAGCTTAGCCACAGTCTCTGGAAACACCATATATTTT
>TRBV19|TRBJ2-1|few|TRBD2
CASSSRAGAGYNEQFF
TGTGCCAGTAGTTCCCGAGCGGGAGCTGGCTACAATGAGCAGTTCTTC
>TRBV6-1|TRBJ2-7|few|TRBD1
CASSGTVVSYEQYF
TGTGCCAGCAGCGGGACAGTAGTTTCCTACGAGCAGTACTTC
>TRBV4-2|TRBJ2-5|few|TRBD2
CASSRAGGTSGRGKGETQYF
TGTGCCAGCAGCCGCGCCGGAGGGACTAGCGGGAGGGGGAAGGGGGAGACCCAGTACTTC
>TRBV5-4|TRBJ1-1|NA|NA
CASSATDHTEAFF
TGTGCCAGCAGCGCGACAGATCACACTGAAGCTTTCTTT
>TRBV7-2|TRBJ2-3|few|TRBD2
CASGGLAGGPEDTQYF
TGTGCCAGCGGAGGACTAGCGGGAGGGCCGGAAGATACGCAGTATTTT
>TRBV30|TRBJ2-6|NA|NA
CASDSEGARSGANVLTF
TGTGCCTCCGATTCGGAGGGCGCTCGCTCTGGGGCCAACGTCCTGACTTTC
>TRBV12-5|TRBJ1-1|NA|NA
CASGSTYTEAFF
TGTGCTAGTGGCTCGACTTACACTGAAGCTTTCTTT
>TRBV13|TRBJ1-1|few|NA
CASSLEGTYEAFF
TGTGCCAGCAGCTTGGAGGGGACCTATGAAGCTTTCTTT
>TRBV30|TRBJ2-7|NA|NA
CAWSVIRGYSYEQYF
TGTGCCTGGAGTGTAATCCGGGGTTACTCCTACGAGCAGTACTTC
>TRBV30|TRBJ1-1|few|NA
CAWSAGIQGGNEAFF
TGTGCCTGGAGTGCTGGGATCCAAGGGGGAAATGAAGCTTTCTTT
>TRBV7-8|TRBJ1-2|NA|TRBD1
CASSSTGTYGYTF
TGTGCCAGCAGCTCGACAGGGACCTATGGCTACACCTTC
>TRBV29-1|TRBJ2-7|NA|NA
CSVEKTGLVEQYF
TGCAGCGTTGAAAAGACAGGCTTAGTCGAGCAGTACTTC
>TRBV30|TRBJ1-1|few|NA
CAWSVRVPEAFF
TGTGCCTGGAGTGTTCGAGTTCCTGAAGCTTTCTTT
>TRBV2|TRBJ2-5|few|NA
CASKQGQETQYF
TGTGCCAGCAAGCAGGGGCAGGAGACCCAGTACTTC
>TRBV7-3|TRBJ2-1|NA|TRBD2
CASSPSLPGLAHEQFF
TGTGCCAGCAGCCCATCCTTACCGGGACTAGCCCATGAGCAGTTCTTC
>TRBV30|TRBJ1-2|NA|TRBD1
CAWAGGRYGYTF
TGTGCCTGGGCAGGGGGCAGGTATGGCTACACCTTC
>TRBV28|TRBJ2-7|few|NA
CASSYSYEQYF
TGTGCCAGCAGTTATAGCTACGAGCAGTACTTC
>TRBV7-9|TRBJ2-3|few|TRBD1
CASRPWPSRTGADTQYF
TGTGCCAGCAGACCGTGGCCTTCCCGGACAGGGGCAGATACGCAGTATTTT
>TRBV18|TRBJ2-7|NA|NA
CASSPGRDSYEQYF
TGTGCCAGCTCACCCGGACGGGACTCCTACGAGCAGTACTTC
>TRBV29-1|TRBJ2-1|NA|NA
CSVEAGVVRGEQFF
TGCAGCGTTGAAGCGGGAGTCGTAAGAGGTGAGCAGTTCTTC
>TRBV30|TRBJ2-2|NA|TRBD1
CAWRSGTGWNGELFF
TGTGCCTGGAGGTCCGGGACAGGGTGGAACGGGGAGCTGTTTTTT
>TRBV7-9|TRBJ1-5|NA|TRBD1
CASSPLDRDRQPQHF
TGTGCCAGCAGCCCACTTGACAGGGATCGGCAGCCCCAGCATTTT
>TRBV21-1|TRBJ2-1|NA|NA
CASSKKTSGSLGSYNEQFF
TGTGCCAGCAGCAAGAAGACTAGCGGTTCACTGGGATCCTACAATGAGCAGTTCTTC